A selection of T cell receptor beta chains follows, all from one sample in a study of shared clonotypes between healthy human individuals. The protocol was immunoSEQ multiplex PCR, while the TCRdb copy is restricted to in-frame clones and leaves out a portion. The table has some 690,000 clones, 80% to 95% seen once. The sample taken for sequencing was memory CD8+ T cells from PBMCs. The origin of the receptors is a man aged 18 to 30 in good health. Some clones in this sample may be carry-over from other donors' samples. CDR3s leave out the opening cysteine and the closing phenylalanine or tryptophan. Clone size, where shown, is once, few, many, or a class for clones that have expanded.

clone_size j_call v_call cdr3_aa
NA TRBJ2-1 TRBV9 ASSSWGGGHNEQF
NA TRBJ2-2 TRBV9 ASSGRGTEHTGELF
NA TRBJ1-2 TRBV6-1 ASRRQGNYGYT
NA TRBJ1-3 TRBV7-2 ASSFPTGGSNTIY
NA TRBJ1-4 TRBV19 ASSIGAGDEKLF
once TRBJ1-1 TRBV19 ATGTGYLNTEAF
NA TRBJ2-3 TRBV27 ARLAGGPNTDTQY
once TRBJ1-1 TRBV5-5 ASSANEAF
NA TRBJ2-7 TRBV7-9 ASSFRRTREQY
NA TRBJ2-1 TRBV2 ASSELPSVLNEQF
NA TRBJ2-1 TRBV9 ASSATNWRYNEQF
NA TRBJ2-2 TRBV19 ASSTLAGGTGELF
NA TRBJ2-7 TRBV4-1 ASSQEEGGWYEQY
NA TRBJ2-7 TRBV27 ASSGPDRPLEQY
once TRBJ2-1 TRBV11-2 ASGTRDNEQF
few TRBJ1-1 TRBV27 ASSVTGGNTEAF
NA TRBJ2-1 TRBV6-6 ASSYDGEQF
NA TRBJ2-3 TRBV27 ASSLALRGWGDTQY
NA TRBJ1-1 TRBV6-5 ASSYSSGEWSTEAF
NA TRBJ1-5 TRBV2 ASSAGRGQPQH
NA TRBJ2-7 TRBV28 ASSLLGLQVDDEQY
NA TRBJ1-2 TRBV11-2 ASSSRTNYGYT
many TRBJ2-2 TRBV6-5 ASTVAGGGTGELF
NA TRBJ2-3 TRBV12-5 ASGDTDTQY
NA TRBJ1-3 TRBV9 ASSVAPVRGNTIY
few TRBJ1-5 TRBV6-8 ASSLTLTRVGNQPQH
NA TRBJ2-7 TRBV27 ASSFFGAGGFYEQY
NA TRBJ1-1 TRBV29-1 SVEHGNTEAF
once TRBJ2-5 TRBV11-1 ASSLIVETQY
NA TRBJ2-3 TRBV10-3 AIGLAASTDTQY
NA TRBJ2-2 TRBV11-2 ASDAGSGTGELF
once TRBJ2-2 TRBV30 AWSVIWPLTGELF
NA TRBJ1-1 TRBV19 ASHELGAGTEAF
NA TRBJ2-1 TRBV9 ASSADGRAVNEQF
once TRBJ1-3 TRBV13 ASSPGIENTIY
NA TRBJ2-1 TRBV7-9 ASRGPYNEQF
NA TRBJ1-1 TRBV5-1 ASRIGTGGTEAF
NA TRBJ2-2 TRBV28 ASSLSYVTGELF
NA TRBJ2-5 TRBV28 ASRAYQETQY
NA TRBJ2-3 TRBV7-9 ASSQGLELTLDTQY
NA TRBJ1-2 TRBV5-8 ARRRAEANYGYT
NA TRBJ2-1 TRBV9 ASSVAQRSGEQF
NA TRBJ2-7 TRBV27 ASSLGGRSSYEQY
NA TRBJ2-7 TRBV18 ASSPVPGSYEQY
NA TRBJ1-2 TRBV6-5 ASSYSGQTAGYGYT
NA TRBJ1-1 TRBV6-1 ASSYGADTEAF
NA TRBJ2-7 TRBV18 ASSPPVHPYEQY
NA TRBJ2-7 TRBV7-8 ASSFTRTVNPYEQY
NA TRBJ1-2 TRBV9 ASTKGDRATYGYT
few TRBJ2-2 TRBV6-1 ASSEGVGDTGELF
NA TRBJ2-7 TRBV5-6 ASSWGRGVYEQY
NA TRBJ2-7 TRBV6-5 ASSPTSVSSYEQY
NA TRBJ2-5 TRBV27 ASSNGGAQY
NA TRBJ1-1 TRBV5-1 ASSWPGQGGMNTEAF
once TRBJ2-7 TRBV2 ASSSGTGAYEQY
once TRBJ2-7 TRBV7-2 ASSDTGTSGTYPPYEQY
NA TRBJ2-7 TRBV18 ASSPSGMNSYEQY
NA TRBJ2-1 TRBV7-9 ASSPPGGGVNEQF
NA TRBJ2-7 TRBV7-2 ASSFGTGSYEQY